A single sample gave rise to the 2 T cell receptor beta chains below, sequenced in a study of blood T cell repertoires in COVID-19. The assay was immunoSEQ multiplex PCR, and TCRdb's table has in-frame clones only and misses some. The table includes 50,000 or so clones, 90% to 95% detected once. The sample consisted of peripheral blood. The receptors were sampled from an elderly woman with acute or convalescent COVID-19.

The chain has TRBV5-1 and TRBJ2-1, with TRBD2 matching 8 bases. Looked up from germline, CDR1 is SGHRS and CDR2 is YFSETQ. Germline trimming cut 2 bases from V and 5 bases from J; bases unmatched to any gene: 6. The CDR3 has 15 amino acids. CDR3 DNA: TGCGCCAGCAGCTTCCAGAGCGGGAGTGACAATGAGCAGTTCTTC. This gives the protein CASSFQSGSDNEQFF. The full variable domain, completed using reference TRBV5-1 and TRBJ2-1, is KAGVTQTPRYLIKTRGQQVTLSCSPISGHRSVSWYQQTPGQGLQFLFEYFSETQRNKGNFPGRFSGRQFSNSRSEMNVSTLELGDSALYLCASSFQSGSDNEQFFGPGTRLTVL.

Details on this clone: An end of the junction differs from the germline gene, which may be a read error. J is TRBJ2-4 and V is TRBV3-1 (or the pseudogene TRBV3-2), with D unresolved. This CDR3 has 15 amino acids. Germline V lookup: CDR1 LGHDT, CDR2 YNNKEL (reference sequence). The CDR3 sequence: CASSQGRIAKNIQYF. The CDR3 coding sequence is TGTGCCAGCAGTCAAGGTAGAATAGCCAAAAACATTCAGTACTTC.